This is a list of T cell receptor beta chains from one sample in a study of OX40 agonist ivuxolimab in advanced cancers. The method was immunoSEQ multiplex PCR; TCRdb's version includes in-frame clones alone and lacks a portion of them. The data hold some 57,000 clones, with approximately 86% observed a single time. This specimen was CD4+ or CD8+ T cells sorted from blood, taken in a trial of the OX40 agonist ivuxolimab. Receptors originate from an adult with an advanced solid tumor such as melanoma, head and neck, liver or kidney cancer. CDR3s leave out the opening cysteine and the closing phenylalanine or tryptophan. Fields, in order: V gene, CDR3 protein.

TRBV18,ASSPPSEAPLH
TRBV19,ASSIDRVLNEQY
TRBV5-4,ASSLGQETQY
TRBV5-1,ASSSTSGEGWETQY
TRBV18,ASSPSGGGTNTGELF
TRBV9,ASSTRLAGLPYNEQF
TRBV6-5,ASSSTGEETQY
TRBV6-6,ASSSSIAGTYEQY
TRBV9,ASSSGGGAASYNEQF
TRBV7-9,ASSFGGGNTEAF
TRBV7-2,ASSQVGDQETQY
TRBV7-9,APGGTGLTGANVLT
TRBV5-1,ASSLQGTELYEQY
TRBV30,AWSAPWDGDRGTEAF
TRBV7-2,ASSLPGGYNEQF
TRBV6-5,ASSYREPAGELF
TRBV11-1,ASSFTGEDIQY
TRBV15,ATSRPGRARYNEQF
TRBV18,ASSPSTGATSYGYT
TRBV9,ASSVVPGSPSGNTIY
TRBV9,ASSVVVGVEDTQY
TRBV30,AWSVQLAGGSEQF
TRBV5-8,ASSLPGGGAKGDEQF
TRBV28,ASSPGLLTYEQY
TRBV27,ASSLSAGYNTQY
TRBV6-1,ASRTSGRETQY
TRBV11-3,ASSLTASGDTQY
TRBV7-2,ASSSPRTSGRSGYNEQF
TRBV2,ASKPSLTKNIQY
TRBV2,ASSVMRGTEAF
TRBV28,ASSFSSGAAKNIQY
TRBV19,ASSALTGGYEQY
TRBV10-3,AISEARYGYT
TRBV9,ASSLGDSKYEQY
TRBV4-2,ASSQELGYIDGELF
TRBV7-8,ASSFRHNSRYEQY
TRBV6-6,ASSYSAASVNEQY
TRBV5-4,ASSLEARGTGANVLT
TRBV6-5,ASSYSTGTENYGYT
TRBV7-9,ASSRQGNTGELF